This T cell receptor (beta chain) was profiled in a study of monozygotic twins with inflammatory bowel disease. General observations from the study: Patient repertoire variability may have increased through differing immunosuppressive treatments. Fewer clonotypes were shared with others by IBD patients than by healthy twins, especially with disease activity.

For every donor, one blood sample of approximately 2.5 ml was drawn. Note on this clonotype: No antigen is known for it.

This CDR3 comprises 11 residues. Germline V CDR1 and CDR2: SGHDT, YYEEEE. Every TCR library consumed around 4,000 ng of total RNA. Each CDR3 protein gets one entry in TCRdb, which reprocessed the 5' RACE reads and gives no DNA. The record lists roughly 160,000 distinct CDR3 sequences, of which the ten most abundant hold roughly 2.6%. Sample: blood. V and J are TRBV5-6 and TRBJ2-7. The sequence was collected from a human donor with ulcerative colitis or Crohn's disease, or a healthy co-twin of an affected twin (not recorded which). The CDR3 loop is CASSSRYEQHF.